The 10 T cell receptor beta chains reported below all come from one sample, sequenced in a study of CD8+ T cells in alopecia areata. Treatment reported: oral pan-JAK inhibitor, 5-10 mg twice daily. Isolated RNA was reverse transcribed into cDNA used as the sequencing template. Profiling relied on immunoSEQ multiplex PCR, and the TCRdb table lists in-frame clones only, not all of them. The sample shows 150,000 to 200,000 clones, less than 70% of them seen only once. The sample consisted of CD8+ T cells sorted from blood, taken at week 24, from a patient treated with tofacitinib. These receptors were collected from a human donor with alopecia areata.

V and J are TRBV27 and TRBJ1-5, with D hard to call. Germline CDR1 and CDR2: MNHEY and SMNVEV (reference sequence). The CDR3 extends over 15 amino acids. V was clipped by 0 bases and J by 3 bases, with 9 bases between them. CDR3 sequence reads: CASSLSYGYNQPQHF. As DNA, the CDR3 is TGTGCCAGCAGTTTATCGTACGGCTACAATCAGCCCCAGCATTTT.

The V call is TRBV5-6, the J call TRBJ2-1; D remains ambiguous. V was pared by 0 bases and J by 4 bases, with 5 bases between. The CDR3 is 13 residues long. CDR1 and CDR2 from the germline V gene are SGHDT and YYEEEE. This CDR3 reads CASSLGGYNEQFF. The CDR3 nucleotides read TGTGCCAGCAGCTTGGGGGGATACAATGAGCAGTTCTTC.

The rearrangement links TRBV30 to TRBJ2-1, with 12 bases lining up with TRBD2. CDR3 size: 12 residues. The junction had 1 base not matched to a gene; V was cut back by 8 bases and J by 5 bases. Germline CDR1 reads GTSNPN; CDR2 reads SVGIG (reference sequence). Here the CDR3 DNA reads TGTGCCAGACTAGCGGGGGACAATGAGCAGTTCTTC. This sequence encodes CARLAGDNEQFF. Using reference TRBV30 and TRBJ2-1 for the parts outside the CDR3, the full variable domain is SQTIHQWPATLVQPVGSPLSLECTVEGTSNPNLYWYRQAAGRGLQLLFYSVGIGQISSEVPQNLSASRPQDRQFILSSKKLLLSDSGFYLCARLAGDNEQFFGPGTRLTVL.

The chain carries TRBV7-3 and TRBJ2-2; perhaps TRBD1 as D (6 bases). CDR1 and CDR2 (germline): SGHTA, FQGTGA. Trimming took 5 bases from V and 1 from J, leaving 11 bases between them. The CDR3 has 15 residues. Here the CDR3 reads CASSLGTLNTGELFF. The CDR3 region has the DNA TGTGCCAGCAGCCTAGGGACATTGAACACCGGGGAGCTGTTTTTT.

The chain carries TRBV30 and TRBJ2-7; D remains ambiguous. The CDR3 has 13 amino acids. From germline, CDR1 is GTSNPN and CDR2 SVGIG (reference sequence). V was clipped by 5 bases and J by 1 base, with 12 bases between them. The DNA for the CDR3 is TGTGCCTGGGCCTCGGGTAGTTCCTACGAGCAGTACTTC. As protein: CAWASGSSYEQYF.

The CDR3 DNA follows: TGCAGCGTAGCGGGACAGCCGACAAGCTCTGGAAACACCATATATTTT. This gives the protein CSVAGQPTSSGNTIYF. The rearrangement uses TRBV29-1 and TRBJ1-3; the match to TRBD1 covers 7 bases. The CDR3 runs to 16 residues. V shed 6 bases and J 0 bases; nucleotides not matched to a gene: 11. Per the germline V gene, CDR1 is SQVTM and CDR2 is ANQGSEA. The whole variable domain, remainder taken from reference TRBV29-1 and TRBJ1-3, is SAVISQKPSRDICQRGTSLTIQCQVDSQVTMMFWYRQQPGQSLTLIATANQGSEATYESGFVIDKFPISRPNLTFSTLTVSNMSPEDSSIYLCSVAGQPTSSGNTIYFGEGSWLTVV.

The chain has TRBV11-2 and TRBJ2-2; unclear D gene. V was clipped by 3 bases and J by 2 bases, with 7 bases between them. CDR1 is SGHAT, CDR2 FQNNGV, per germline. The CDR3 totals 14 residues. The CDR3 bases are TGTGCCAGCAGCTTCCCCAGCAACACCGGGGAGCTGTTTTTT. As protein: CASSFPSNTGELFF.

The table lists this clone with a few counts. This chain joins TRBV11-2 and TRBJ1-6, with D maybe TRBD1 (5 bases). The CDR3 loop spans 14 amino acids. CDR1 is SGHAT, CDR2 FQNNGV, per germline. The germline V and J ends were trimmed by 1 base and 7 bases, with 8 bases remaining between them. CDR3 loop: CASSLAGNNSPLHF. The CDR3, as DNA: TGTGCCAGCAGCTTAGCAGGGAACAATTCACCCCTCCACTTT.

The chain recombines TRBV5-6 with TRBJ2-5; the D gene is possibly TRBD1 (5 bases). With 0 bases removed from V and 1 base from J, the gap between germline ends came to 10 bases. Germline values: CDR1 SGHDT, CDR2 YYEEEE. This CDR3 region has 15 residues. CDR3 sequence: CASSLVTDIQETQYF. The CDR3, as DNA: TGTGCCAGCAGCTTGGTGACGGACATCCAAGAGACCCAGTACTTC.

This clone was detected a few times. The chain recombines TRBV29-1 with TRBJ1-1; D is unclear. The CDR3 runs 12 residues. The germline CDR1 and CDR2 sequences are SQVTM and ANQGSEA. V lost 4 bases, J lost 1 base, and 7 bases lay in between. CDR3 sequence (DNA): TGCAGCGTTGTAATAGGGAACACTGAAGCTTTCTTT. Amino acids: CSVVIGNTEAFF. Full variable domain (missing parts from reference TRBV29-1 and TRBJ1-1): SAVISQKPSRDICQRGTSLTIQCQVDSQVTMMFWYRQQPGQSLTLIATANQGSEATYESGFVIDKFPISRPNLTFSTLTVSNMSPEDSSIYLCSVVIGNTEAFFGQGTRLTVV.